This T cell receptor (beta chain) appears in the sequencing data of a study of cytomegalovirus exposure and HLA in healthy donors. Germline CDR1 SGHNT, CDR2 YYREEE (reference sequence). The V end was cut by 4 bases, the J end by 6 bases, with 21 bases between. This CDR3 spans 16 amino acids. Primers for the PCR totalled 60 Vbeta and 13 Jbeta. Produced via immunoSEQ multiplex PCR; TCRdb's table is partial and in-frame only. The sample contains 200,000 to 300,000 clones, over 70% of which appear only once. This TCR came from a woman in her sixties in good health and CMV-seropositive. This chain connects TRBV5-4 to TRBJ2-3; possible D gene TRBD1, 5 bases. The sample consisted of PBMCs. This chain's CDR3 is CASSRMGWGVTDTQYF. CDR3 DNA: TGTGCCAGCAGCCGCATGGGCTGGGGCGTAACGGATACGCAGTATTTT.